The sequence of this T cell receptor beta chain was determined in a study of T cell responses to AZD1222 COVID-19 vaccine. Study conclusions and caveats: Donors were chiefly white British, with a greater number of females, and clonal diversity was perhaps underestimated. Baseline seropositivity characterized only six AZD1222 recipients. Spike-specific TCRs gained breadth and depth after people received two AZD1222 doses. Every sample of the repertoires postdated the peak T cell response.

Points on this clone: What it binds is unknown.

The length of the CDR3 is 21 residues. Here immunoSEQ multiplex PCR was the method, and the copy in TCRdb shows in-frame clones only, minus some. The repertoire holds roughly 120,000 clones, with approximately 85% as singletons. Sequencing used peripheral blood, obtained on day 0 of MenACWY control vaccination. The sequence was obtained from an adult in good health. J is TRBJ2-3 and V is TRBV21-1; no check of the table's D call, TRBD2, against the DNA was made. TRBV21-1 has pseudogene status. The CDR3 loop reads CASSPLHSEGLAGGSTDTQYF. DNA of the CDR3: TGTGCCAGCAGCCCCCTCCATAGTGAGGGACTAGCGGGGGGGAGCACAGATACGCAGTATTTT.